Listed below are T cell receptor beta chains from one sample, sequenced in a study of OX40 agonist ivuxolimab in advanced cancers. TCRdb keeps only in-frame clones here, not all; method: immunoSEQ multiplex PCR. The sample has about 77,000 clones, around 83% seen once; the top ten hold around 0.76%. Source: CD4+ or CD8+ T cells sorted from blood, taken in a trial of the OX40 agonist ivuxolimab. The receptors come from an adult with an advanced solid tumor such as melanoma, head and neck, liver or kidney cancer. Each CDR3 is given with its conserved first and last residue. The D gene is left open where the match is weak. The size field is filled for only some rows; it gives once, few, many or a size class.

abundance	d_gene	v_gene	j_gene	CDR3aa	CDR3nt
.	TRBD2	TRBV19	TRBJ2-1	CASSRGGSGVNEQFF	TGTGCCAGTAGTAGGGGGGGGAGCGGTGTTAATGAGCAGTTCTTC
.	.	TRBV4-3	TRBJ2-1	CASSRRQGGDNEQFF	TGCGCCAGCAGCCGCAGACAGGGAGGGGACAATGAGCAGTTCTTC
.	TRBD1	TRBV10-3	TRBJ2-7	CAIRDRAYEQYF	TGTGCCATCAGGGACAGGGCCTACGAGCAGTACTTC
.	.	TRBV2	TRBJ2-3	CASSEDGRSTDTQYF	TGTGCCAGCAGTGAAGACGGCCGTAGCACAGATACGCAGTATTTT
once	.	TRBV7-2	TRBJ2-5	CASSLAGGGETQYF	TGTGCCAGCAGCTTAGCGGGAGGGGGAGAGACCCAGTACTTC
.	.	TRBV6-1	TRBJ2-3	CASSEGEETDTQYF	TGTGCCAGCAGTGAGGGGGAAGAAACAGATACGCAGTATTTT
.	.	TRBV10-2	TRBJ1-6	CASSVSSYNSPLHF	TGCGCCAGCAGCGTCTCCTCCTATAATTCACCCCTCCACTTT
.	.	TRBV7-2	TRBJ1-1	CASGTEAFF	TGTGCCAGCGGAACTGAAGCTTTCTTT
.	.	TRBV28	TRBJ2-6	CASSSDLLSSGANVLTF	TGTGCCAGCAGTTCGGACCTACTGAGTTCTGGGGCCAACGTCCTGACTTTC
.	TRBD2	TRBV2	TRBJ2-3	CASGLSGGAADTQYF	TGTGCCAGCGGCCTTAGCGGGGGGGCTGCAGATACGCAGTATTTT
.	TRBD2	TRBV6-1	TRBJ2-1	CASSEDTSGSYNEQFF	TGTGCCAGCAGTGAGGATACTAGCGGGAGTTACAATGAGCAGTTCTTC
.	TRBD2	TRBV5-1	TRBJ2-1	CASSLSGRSDEQFF	TGCGCCAGCAGCTTGAGCGGGAGGTCGGATGAGCAGTTCTTC
.	.	TRBV5-1	TRBJ2-1	CASSLWNRNNEQFF	TGCGCCAGCAGCTTGTGGAACAGGAACAATGAGCAGTTCTTC
.	.	TRBV19	TRBJ2-2	CASTRDTSTGELFF	TGTGCCAGTACACGGGACACATCTACCGGGGAGCTGTTTTTT
once	TRBD1	TRBV5-1	TRBJ1-3	CASSVTGGTNTIYF	TGCGCCAGCAGCGTGACAGGGGGCACGAACACCATATATTTT
.	TRBD1	TRBV12-5	TRBJ2-1	CASGQGVGYNEQFF	TGTGCTAGTGGTCAGGGGGTAGGCTACAATGAGCAGTTCTTC
few	.	TRBV5-1	TRBJ1-5	CASSLTVDQPQHF	TGCGCCAGCAGCTTGACAGTCGATCAGCCCCAGCATTTT
few	.	TRBV5-1	TRBJ1-1	CASSLVGGPMNTEAFF	TGCGCCAGCAGCTTGGTGGGGGGCCCCATGAACACTGAAGCTTTCTTT
.	.	TRBV11-3	TRBJ2-2	CASSPGGVANTGELFF	TGTGCCAGCAGCCCAGGGGGGGTTGCGAACACCGGGGAGCTGTTTTTT
few	TRBD2	TRBV29-1	TRBJ2-2	CSVEAAGGPGELFF	TGCAGCGTTGAAGCGGCGGGGGGGCCAGGGGAGCTGTTTTTT
.	.	TRBV10-2	TRBJ1-1	CASSDMGLTEAFF	TGCGCCAGCAGTGATATGGGGTTAACTGAAGCTTTCTTT
.	TRBD2	TRBV30	TRBJ2-7	CAWSTGLDYEQYF	TGTGCCTGGAGTACGGGACTAGACTACGAGCAGTACTTC
.	.	TRBV11-1	TRBJ1-1	CASSLLGGEAFF	TGTGCCAGCAGCTTACTTGGCGGTGAAGCTTTCTTT
.	TRBD2	TRBV11-2	TRBJ2-7	CASSLEEAGGTYEQYF	TGTGCCAGCAGCTTAGAGGAGGCGGGAGGCACCTACGAGCAGTACTTC
once	.	TRBV7-2	TRBJ1-2	CASSFAGYGYTF	TGTGCCAGCAGCTTCGCCGGCTATGGCTACACCTTC
.	TRBD1	TRBV19	TRBJ2-2	CASSEGQGRRGTGELFF	TGTGCCAGTAGTGAGGGACAGGGGCGTCGCGGCACCGGGGAGCTGTTTTTT
.	.	TRBV5-1	TRBJ1-4	CASSPGATNEKLFF	TGCGCCAGCAGCCCGGGAGCAACTAATGAAAAACTGTTTTTT
.	TRBD2	TRBV7-2	TRBJ2-5	CASSLVAASGETQYF	TGTGCCAGCAGCTTAGTAGCGGCTAGCGGAGAGACCCAGTACTTC
.	TRBD1	TRBV29-1	TRBJ1-1	CSFVGGREGAFF	TGCAGCTTTGTAGGGGGCAGGGAGGGAGCTTTCTTT
.	.	TRBV28	TRBJ2-5	CASSHPISKETQYF	TGTGCCAGCAGCCATCCTATAAGTAAAGAGACCCAGTACTTC
.	TRBD2	TRBV6-5	TRBJ2-5	CASSYSGRDGTQYF	TGTGCCAGCAGTTACTCTGGGAGGGATGGGACCCAGTACTTC
few	.	TRBV5-1	TRBJ2-2	CASSLASAYANTGELFF	TGCGCCAGCAGCTTGGCCTCGGCCTACGCGAACACCGGGGAGCTGTTTTTT
.	.	TRBV11-3	TRBJ2-1	CASSLEHNEQFF	TGTGCCAGCAGCTTAGAGCATAATGAGCAGTTCTTC
.	.	TRBV9	TRBJ2-3	CASSVDGTYTTSTDTQYF	TGTGCCAGCAGCGTTGACGGTACCTACACAACTAGCACAGATACGCAGTATTTT
.	.	TRBV5-4	TRBJ2-3	CASSAPSSTDTQYF	TGTGCCAGCAGCGCTCCCTCTAGCACAGATACGCAGTATTTT
few	.	TRBV10-3	TRBJ2-7	CAIPGPREQYF	TGTGCCATCCCGGGGCCTCGCGAGCAGTACTTC
.	.	TRBV2	TRBJ2-5	CASSEVQGGRETQYF	TGTGCCAGCAGTGAAGTACAGGGCGGAAGGGAGACCCAGTACTTC
.	TRBD2	TRBV19	TRBJ2-7	CASSIAATSGGFTYEQYF	TGTGCCAGTAGTATAGCTGCGACTAGCGGGGGGTTTACCTACGAGCAGTACTTC
.	TRBD2	TRBV29-1	TRBJ2-3	CSVASGSSTDTQYF	TGCAGCGTTGCAAGCGGGAGTAGCACAGATACGCAGTATTTT
few	.	TRBV6-1	TRBJ2-3	CASSDIGQVVNTQYF	TGTGCCAGCAGTGATATTGGGCAGGTCGTTAATACGCAGTATTTT
.	TRBD1	TRBV6-1	TRBJ1-1	CASSEQTGSTVNTEAFF	TGTGCCAGCAGTGAACAGACAGGGAGTACGGTGAACACTGAAGCTTTCTTT
.	.	TRBV18	TRBJ2-7	CASSLYTTGSYEQYF	TGTGCCAGCTCACTTTACACCACGGGCTCCTACGAGCAGTACTTC
.	.	TRBV15	TRBJ2-5	CATSRDMTRQETQYF	TGTGCCACCAGCAGAGATATGACGAGGCAAGAGACCCAGTACTTC
.	TRBD1	TRBV5-1	TRBJ1-4	CASSSGRGLWSNEKLFF	TGCGCCAGCAGCTCCGGTAGGGGGCTCTGGTCTAATGAAAAACTGTTTTTT
.	.	TRBV6-6	TRBJ1-3	CASSYSTLSGNTIYF	TGTGCCAGCAGTTACTCGACCCTCTCTGGAAACACCATATATTTT
once	.	TRBV20-1	TRBJ1-5	CSARLGQPQHF	TGCAGTGCTAGACTCGGTCAGCCCCAGCATTTT
.	.	TRBV27	TRBJ1-1	CASSQNTGSLNTEAFF	TGTGCCAGCAGCCAGAATACGGGCTCCTTGAACACTGAAGCTTTCTTT
.	.	TRBV7-8	TRBJ1-2	CASSSTMGGYTF	TGTGCCAGCAGCTCAACAATGGGGGGCTACACCTTC
.	TRBD1	TRBV5-8	TRBJ2-2	CASSTRDRGAGELFF	TGTGCCAGCAGCACCCGGGACAGGGGGGCCGGGGAGCTGTTTTTT
few	.	TRBV20-1	TRBJ1-1	CSPGGVTEAFF	TGCAGTCCCGGGGGAGTCACTGAAGCTTTCTTT
.	.	TRBV6-1	TRBJ1-5	CASNLGGNQPQHF	TGTGCCAGCAACCTTGGGGGCAATCAGCCCCAGCATTTT
.	.	TRBV21-1	TRBJ1-4	CASTVVDKAHEKLFF	TGTGCCAGCACCGTAGTAGATAAGGCCCATGAAAAACTGTTTTTT
.	.	TRBV2	TRBJ1-5	CASSDRAGGSNQPQHF	TGTGCCAGCAGTGATCGAGCCGGGGGTAGCAATCAGCCCCAGCATTTT
.	TRBD1	TRBV18	TRBJ1-1	CASSLGGTGNTEAFF	TGTGCCAGCTCCCTGGGGGGGACAGGTAACACTGAAGCTTTCTTT